Below, 9 T cell receptor beta chains from the same sample are listed, as sequenced in a study of blood T cell repertoires in COVID-19. Profiling relied on immunoSEQ multiplex PCR, and the TCRdb table lists in-frame clones only, not all of them. The repertoire holds 30,000 to 50,000 clones, 94% seen once, with roughly 4% in the top ten. The sequencing input was peripheral blood. These receptors were obtained from a human donor with active COVID-19. The donor label of this sample is uncertain.

V usage is TRBV12-3 or TRBV12-4 and J usage is TRBJ1-5; no clear D. Trimming shortened V by 3 bases and J by 7 bases, and 7 bases separated the two germline ends. The CDR3 has 12 amino acids. The CDR3 DNA sequence: TGTGCCAGCAGTTTGTATGCGCAGCCCCAGCATTTT. Its translation is CASSLYAQPQHF.

The chain uses TRBV6-1 and TRBJ1-2, with D uncertain. The V end was cut by 1 base, the J end by 1 base, with 4 bases between. The CDR3 extends over 13 amino acids. From germline, CDR1 is MNHNS and CDR2 SASEGT. The DNA of the CDR3 is TGTGCCAGCAGTGAAGTCCTTAACTATGGCTACACCTTC. Protein sequence: CASSEVLNYGYTF.

The chain couples TRBV7-2 to TRBJ2-3, with 12 bases aligning to TRBD2. The CDR3 loop spans 19 amino acids. Germline trimming cut 2 bases from V and 6 bases from J; bases unmatched to any gene: 15. CDR1 is SGHTA and CDR2 is FQGNSA in the germline V gene. CDR3 protein: CASSLIGGLAGGPADTQYF. The CDR3 DNA sequence: TGTGCCAGCAGCTTAATTGGTGGGCTAGCGGGAGGGCCGGCTGATACGCAGTATTTT.

The rearrangement uses TRBV9 and TRBJ2-1, with TRBD2 matching over 10 bases. Per germline, CDR1 SGDLS and CDR2 YYNGEE. The CDR3 sequence is 14 residues long. With V trimmed by 3 bases and J by 4 bases, 1 base remained unmatched. The CDR3 loop is CASSASGSYNEQFF. In DNA, the CDR3 is TGTGCCAGCAGCGCTAGCGGGAGTTACAATGAGCAGTTCTTC.

This chain uses TRBV18 with TRBJ2-3; no definite D call. V lost 2 bases and J 7 bases, leaving 10 bases between the germline ends. CDR1 is KGHSH, CDR2 LQKENI, per germline. The CDR3 is 13 residues long. CDR3 DNA sequence: TGTGCCAGCTCACCATTACGGTCAAATACGCAGTATTTT. The encoded protein is CASSPLRSNTQYF.

The chain carries TRBV27 and TRBJ2-1; 7 positions agree with TRBD1. CDR1 MNHEY and CDR2 SMNVEV come from the germline V gene (reference sequence). The CDR3 runs to 13 residues. The V and J ends lost 0 bases and 12 bases, in that order; junction bases with no gene match: 5. CDR3 sequence: CASSLSPGQLQFF. The CDR3 DNA reads as TGTGCCAGCAGTTTATCCCCGGGACAGCTGCAGTTCTTC.

CDR3 protein: CASSPRDRSPLHF. DNA of the CDR3: TGTGCCAGCAGCCCGAGGGATAGGTCACCCCTCCACTTT. The chain uses TRBV12-3 or TRBV12-4 and TRBJ1-6; D unresolved. There are 13 residues in the CDR3. V was trimmed by 6 bases and J by 10 bases, leaving 13 bases between them.

The chain links TRBV3-1 (or the pseudogene TRBV3-2) to TRBJ2-3; TRBD2 matches at 9 bases. Germline V gene data show CDR1 as LGHDT and CDR2 as YNNKEL (reference sequence). V was clipped by 4 bases and J by 3 bases; unmatched bases: 11. The length of the CDR3 is 17 residues. Written as DNA, the CDR3 is TGTGCCAGCAGCCCCCCTTCGACTAGCGGATATACAGATACGCAGTATTTT. Translated, it gives CASSPPSTSGYTDTQYF.

J is TRBJ2-7 and V is TRBV27; a possible D gene is TRBD1 (5 bases). The CDR3 runs to 15 residues. Trimming took off 4 bases at V and 0 bases at J, with 13 bases between the two ends. Germline V gives CDR1 MNHEY, CDR2 SMNVEV (reference sequence). CDR3 bases: TGTGCCAGCAGTTATTATAGGGGCAGCTCCTACGAGCAGTACTTC. Its translation: CASSYYRGSSYEQYF.